This entry features one T cell receptor beta chain sequence. Its matching antigen is unknown. The sample belongs to a study of cytomegalovirus exposure and HLA in healthy donors. Study details: Some 85 million unique TCRs from HLA-typed donors were held in an early data release. General study findings and limits: Sequencing likely produced, as an artifact, a cluster of highly shared sequence variants.

Vbeta (60) and Jbeta (13) primers were used in the PCR. Generated by immunoSEQ multiplex PCR, the TCRdb table keeps only in-frame clones and is missing some. The sample holds 140,000 to 150,000 clones; approximately 65% are singletons and the top ten take around 6%. Healthy donors of bone marrow made up the group. This TCR derives from an older woman in good health and CMV-seronegative. Sequences were obtained from PBMCs.

CDR3 nucleotide sequence: TGCGCCAGCAGCCCAGGGTTCTTATCAAATCAGCCCCAGTATTTT. Protein: CASSPGFLSNQPQYF. The chain joins TRBV5-1 to TRBJ1-5; D is possibly TRBD1 (5 bases). The DNA end favors TRBJ2-3, so the J call may be wrong. The CDR3 covers 15 residues. Looked up from germline, CDR1 is SGHRS and CDR2 is YFSETQ.